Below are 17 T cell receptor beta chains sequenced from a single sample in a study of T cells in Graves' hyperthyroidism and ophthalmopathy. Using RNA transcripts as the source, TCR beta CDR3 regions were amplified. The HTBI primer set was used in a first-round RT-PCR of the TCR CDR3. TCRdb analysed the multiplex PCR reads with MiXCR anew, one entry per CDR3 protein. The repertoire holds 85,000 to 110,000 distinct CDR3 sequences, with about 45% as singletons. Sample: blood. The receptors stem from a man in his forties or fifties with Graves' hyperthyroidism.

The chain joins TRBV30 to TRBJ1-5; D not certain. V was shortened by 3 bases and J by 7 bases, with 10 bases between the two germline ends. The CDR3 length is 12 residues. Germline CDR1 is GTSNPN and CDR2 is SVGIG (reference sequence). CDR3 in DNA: TGTGCCTGGAGCGGGCCGGAGCAGCCCCAGCATTTT. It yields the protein CAWSGPEQPQHF.

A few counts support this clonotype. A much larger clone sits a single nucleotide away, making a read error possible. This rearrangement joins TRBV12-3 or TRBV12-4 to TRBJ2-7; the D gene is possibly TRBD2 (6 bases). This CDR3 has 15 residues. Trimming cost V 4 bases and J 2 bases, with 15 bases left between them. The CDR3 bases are TGTGCCAGCAGTTCTGGTGGTAGCGGCGCCTACGAGCAGTACTTC. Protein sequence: CASSSGGSGAYEQYF.

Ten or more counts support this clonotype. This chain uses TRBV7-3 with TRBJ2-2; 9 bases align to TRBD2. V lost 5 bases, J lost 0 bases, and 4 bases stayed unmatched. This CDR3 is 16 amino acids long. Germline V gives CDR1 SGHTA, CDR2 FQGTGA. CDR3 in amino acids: CASSQLAGANTGELFF. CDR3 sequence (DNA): TGTGCCAGCAGCCAATTAGCGGGGGCGAACACCGGGGAGCTGTTTTTT.

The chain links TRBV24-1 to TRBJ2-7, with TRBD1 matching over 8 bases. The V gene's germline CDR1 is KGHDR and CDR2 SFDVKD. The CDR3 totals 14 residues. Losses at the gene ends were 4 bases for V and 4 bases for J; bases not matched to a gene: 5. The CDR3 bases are TGTGCCACCAGTGACCCGGACAGGGCGTACGAGCAGTACTTC. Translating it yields CATSDPDRAYEQYF.

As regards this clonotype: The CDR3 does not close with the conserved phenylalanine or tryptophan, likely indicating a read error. DNA for the CDR3: TGTGCCAGCAGCCGGGACAGGGTCCCCTACGAGCAGTACTGC. Its protein is CASSRDRVPYEQYC. The J gene is TRBJ2-7, the V gene TRBV7-8, with 9 bases aligning to TRBD1. Germline CDR1 is SGHVS and CDR2 is FQNEAQ. Germline trimming cut 5 bases from V and 2 bases from J; bases unmatched to any gene: 4. The CDR3 has 14 amino acids.

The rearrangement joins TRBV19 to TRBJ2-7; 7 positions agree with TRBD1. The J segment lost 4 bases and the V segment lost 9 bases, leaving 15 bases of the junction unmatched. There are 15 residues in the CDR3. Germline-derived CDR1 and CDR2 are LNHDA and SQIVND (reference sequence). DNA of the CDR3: TGTGCCAGCTCACCGGGTCTGGACAGGATATACGAGCAGTACTTC. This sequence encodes CASSPGLDRIYEQYF.

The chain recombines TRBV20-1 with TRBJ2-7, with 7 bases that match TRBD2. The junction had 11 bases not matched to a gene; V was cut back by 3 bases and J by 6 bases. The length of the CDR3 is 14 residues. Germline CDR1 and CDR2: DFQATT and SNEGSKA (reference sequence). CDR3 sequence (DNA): TGCAGTGCTAGGGGGGTTAGCGGGTTCTCCGAGCAGTACTTC. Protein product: CSARGVSGFSEQYF.

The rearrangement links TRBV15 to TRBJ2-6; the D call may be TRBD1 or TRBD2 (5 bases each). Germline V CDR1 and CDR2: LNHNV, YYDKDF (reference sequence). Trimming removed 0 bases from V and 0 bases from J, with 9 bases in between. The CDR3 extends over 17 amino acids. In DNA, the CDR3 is TGTGCCACCAGCAGAGACCCAGGGAGCTCTGGGGCCAACGTCCTGACTTTC. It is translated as CATSRDPGSSGANVLTF.

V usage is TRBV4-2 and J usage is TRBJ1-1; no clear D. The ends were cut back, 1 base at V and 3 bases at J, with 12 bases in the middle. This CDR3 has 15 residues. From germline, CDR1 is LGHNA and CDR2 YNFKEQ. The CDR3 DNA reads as TGTGCCAGCAGCCAAGTTGGGTACTCAGACACTGAAGCTTTCTTT. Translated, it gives CASSQVGYSDTEAFF.

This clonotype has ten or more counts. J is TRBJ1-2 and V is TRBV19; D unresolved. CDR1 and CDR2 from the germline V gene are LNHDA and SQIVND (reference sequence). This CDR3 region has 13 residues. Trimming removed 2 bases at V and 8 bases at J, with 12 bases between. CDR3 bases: TGTGCCAGTAGTATATCGGAAGCTTCCGGCTACACCTTC. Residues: CASSISEASGYTF. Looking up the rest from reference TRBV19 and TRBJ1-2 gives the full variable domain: DGGITQSPKYLFRKEGQNVTLSCEQNLNHDAMYWYRQDPGQGLRLIYYSQIVNDFQKGDIAEGYSVSREKKESFPLTVTSAQKNPTAFYLCASSISEASGYTFGSGTRLTVV.

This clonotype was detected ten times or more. CDR3 in amino acids: CASGPGGFNEQFF. CDR3 in DNA: TGTGCCAGCGGGCCCGGGGGGTTCAATGAGCAGTTCTTC. V gene TRBV7-3 combines with J gene TRBJ2-1, with 7 bases identical to TRBD2. CDR3 size: 13 residues. V lost 8 bases to trimming and J lost 6 bases; unmatched junction nucleotides: 7. Germline V CDR1 and CDR2: SGHTA, FQGTGA.

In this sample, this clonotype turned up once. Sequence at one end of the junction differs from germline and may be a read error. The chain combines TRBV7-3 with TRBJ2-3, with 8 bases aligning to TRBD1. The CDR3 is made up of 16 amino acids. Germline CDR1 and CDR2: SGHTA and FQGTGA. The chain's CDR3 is CASSTGGQDRTDTRYF. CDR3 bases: TGTGCCAGCAGTACTGGGGGACAGGATCGTACGGATACGCGGTATTTT.

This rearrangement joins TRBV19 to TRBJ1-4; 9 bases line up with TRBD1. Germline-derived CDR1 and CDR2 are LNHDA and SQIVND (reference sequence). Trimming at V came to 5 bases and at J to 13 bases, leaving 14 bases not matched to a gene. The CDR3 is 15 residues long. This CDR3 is CASSESGQGLRGLFF. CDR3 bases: TGTGCCAGTAGTGAGTCGGGACAGGGTCTTAGAGGACTGTTTTTT.

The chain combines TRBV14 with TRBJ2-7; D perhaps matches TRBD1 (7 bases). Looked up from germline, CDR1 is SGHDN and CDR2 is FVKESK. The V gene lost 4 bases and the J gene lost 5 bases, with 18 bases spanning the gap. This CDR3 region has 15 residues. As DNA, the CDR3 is TGTGCCAGCAGCCGAGAGAGACAGGGAGGTCACGAGCAGTACTTC. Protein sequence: CASSRERQGGHEQYF.

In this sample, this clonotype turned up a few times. CDR3 coding DNA: TGTGCCAGCAGTTCCCCCGGAGGGCGGGAGGGCTACAATGAGCAGTTCTTC. This translates into CASSSPGGREGYNEQFF. The V and J genes are TRBV12-3 or TRBV12-4 and TRBJ2-1; 9 positions match TRBD2. This CDR3 is 17 amino acids long. Trimming took 4 bases from V and 3 from J; bases not matched to a gene: 10.

The chain's CDR3 is CASSEGGGTYEQYF. CDR3 bases: TGTGCCAGCAGTGAAGGTGGGGGGACCTACGAGCAGTACTTC. V usage is TRBV2 and J usage is TRBJ2-7; TRBD2 is a possible D gene (6 bases). This CDR3 is built from 14 residues. Germline CDR1 reads SNHLY; CDR2 reads FYNNEI. The germline V and J ends were trimmed by 1 base and 2 bases, with 9 bases remaining between them.

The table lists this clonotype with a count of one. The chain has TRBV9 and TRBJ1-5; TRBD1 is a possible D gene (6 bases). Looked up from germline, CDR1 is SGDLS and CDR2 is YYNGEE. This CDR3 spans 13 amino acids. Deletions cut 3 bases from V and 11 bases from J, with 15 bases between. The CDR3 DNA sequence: TGTGCCAGCAGCGCTCGACAGGTCCAGACCCAGCATTTT. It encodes CASSARQVQTQHF.